This entry features one T cell receptor (beta chain) sequence. The entry originates in a study of blood T cell repertoires in COVID-19. Study-wide background: Nucleic acid was either cDNA or gDNA, and it came from T cells, B-cell-depleted T cells, or PBMCs.

Clones were read by immunoSEQ multiplex PCR, and TCRdb kept only the in-frame ones, dropping some. This sample has over 150,000 clones; more than 75% occur once, and the top ten carry approximately 1%. The CDR3 runs to 12 residues. V was pared by 8 bases and J by 8 bases, with 12 bases between. Germline assignment: CDR1 SNHLY and CDR2 FYNNEI. The source is a man in his forties with acute or convalescent COVID-19. This sequence joins TRBV2 and TRBJ1-4; tentatively, D is TRBD1 (5 bases). What was sequenced was peripheral blood. The CDR3 protein is CASGTPGEKLFF. The CDR3 bases are TGTGCCAGCGGTACTCCAGGGGAAAAACTGTTTTTT.